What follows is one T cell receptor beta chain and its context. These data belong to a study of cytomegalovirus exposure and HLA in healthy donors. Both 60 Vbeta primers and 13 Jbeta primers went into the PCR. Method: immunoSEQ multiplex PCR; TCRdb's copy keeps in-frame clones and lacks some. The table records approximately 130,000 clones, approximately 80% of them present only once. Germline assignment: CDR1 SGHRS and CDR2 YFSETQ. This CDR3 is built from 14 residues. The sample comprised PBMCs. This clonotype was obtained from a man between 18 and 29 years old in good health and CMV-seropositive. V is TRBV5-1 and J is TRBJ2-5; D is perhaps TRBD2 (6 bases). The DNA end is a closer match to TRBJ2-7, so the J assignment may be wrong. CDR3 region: CASSGPEGGDEQYF. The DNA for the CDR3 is TGCGCCAGCAGCGGGCCGGAGGGAGGTGACGAGCAGTACTTC.